Below are 9 T cell receptor beta chains sequenced from a single sample in a study of OX40 agonist ivuxolimab in advanced cancers. The method was the immunoSEQ multiplex PCR assay. Sourced from immuneACCESS, this table was stored by TCRdb with only in-frame sequences that have V and J called. A share of the clones is absent; for the studies checked, an unresolved V gene accounts for under half, and the remainder has no known explanation. For this sample there are around 62,000 clones; more than 75% appear just once. Around 0.68% of the sample goes to the ten largest clones. Material: CD4+ or CD8+ T cells sorted from blood, obtained in a trial of the OX40 agonist ivuxolimab. These receptors originate from an adult with an advanced solid tumor such as melanoma, head and neck, liver or kidney cancer.

This clone was observed a single time. The chain joins TRBV11-2 to TRBJ2-7; D is possibly TRBD1 (6 bases). Trimming took 4 bases from V and 1 from J, leaving 11 bases between them. The CDR3 runs to 14 residues. Germline CDR1 SGHAT, CDR2 FQNNGV. Written as DNA, the CDR3 is TGTGCCAGCAGCTCCAGACAGGATTCCTACGAGCAGTACTTC. It yields the protein CASSSRQDSYEQYF.

The J gene is TRBJ2-2, the V gene TRBV7-2, with D perhaps matching TRBD1 (5 bases). Trimming removed 1 base from V and 6 bases from J, with 6 bases in between. The CDR3 extends over 13 amino acids. The V gene's germline CDR1 is SGHTA and CDR2 FQGNSA. DNA for the CDR3: TGTGCCAGCAGCTTAGGACAGTCCGGGGAGCTGTTTTTT. Its protein product is CASSLGQSGELFF.

The genes are TRBV5-1 and TRBJ2-2; 7 nucleotides agree with TRBD2. Germline CDR1 reads SGHRS; CDR2 reads YFSETQ. Unmatched junction bases numbered 6, after V lost 0 bases and J lost 7 bases. The CDR3 contains 15 residues. CDR3 residues: CASSLEGTTYGELFF. The DNA of the CDR3 is TGCGCCAGCAGCTTGGAAGGGACTACCTACGGGGAGCTGTTTTTT.

The gene calls are TRBV6-5 and TRBJ1-4; TRBD1 might be the D (6 bases). Germline assignment: CDR1 MNHEY and CDR2 SVGAGI. Trimming cost V 2 bases and J 3 bases, with 7 bases left between them. The CDR3 spans 14 residues. The CDR3 DNA reads TGTGCCAGCAGTTACAGGACAGCTAATGAAAAACTGTTTTTT. Its translation: CASSYRTANEKLFF.

This chain joins TRBV6-5 and TRBJ1-1, with 7 positions matching TRBD1. V was pared by 6 bases and J by 3 bases, with 10 bases of the junction left unmatched. The CDR3 runs to 15 residues. The germline CDR1 and CDR2 sequences are MNHEY and SVGAGI. CDR3 coding DNA: TGTGCCAGCAGGCCGTGGGACAGCTCAGACACTGAAGCTTTCTTT. Encoded protein: CASRPWDSSDTEAFF.

J is TRBJ2-3 and V is TRBV9; the D is unclear. The V end lost 6 bases, the J end lost 0 bases, and 8 bases lay between the germline ends. This CDR3 contains 13 residues. Germline V CDR1 and CDR2: SGDLS, YYNGEE. The CDR3 bases are TGTGCCAGCAAAGACGGGAGCACAGATACGCAGTATTTT. It codes for CASKDGSTDTQYF.

V usage is TRBV7-8 and J usage is TRBJ2-5, with D possibly being TRBD1 or TRBD2 (5 bases each). V was trimmed by 5 bases and J by 4 bases, leaving 11 bases between them. CDR1 is SGHVS and CDR2 is FQNEAQ in the germline V gene. This CDR3 contains 13 residues. The CDR3 reads CASSPGRRETQYF. DNA of the CDR3: TGTGCCAGCAGCCCGGGACGGCGAGAGACCCAGTACTTC. The variable domain in full, with the rest retrieved from reference TRBV7-8 and TRBJ2-5, is GAGVSQSPRYKVAKRGQDVALRCDPISGHVSLFWYQQALGQGPEFLTYFQNEAQLDKSGLPSDRFFAERPEGSVSTLKIQRTQQEDSAVYLCASSPGRRETQYFGPGTRLLVL.

This clone appeared once. The chain is built from TRBV5-8 and TRBJ2-1; 7 bases are a match to TRBD1. Trimming removed 5 bases from V and 3 bases from J; junction bases left unmatched: 8. The germline CDR1 and CDR2 sequences are SGHTS and YDEGEE. CDR3 length: 15 amino acids. For the CDR3, the DNA is TGTGCCAGCAGGTCCCGCGGACAGGTCTACAATGAGCAGTTCTTC. Translation gives CASRSRGQVYNEQFF.

This clone was recorded once. This rearrangement joins TRBV6-5 to TRBJ1-1; D is unclear. Trimming removed 10 bases from V and 1 base from J, with 10 bases in between. Looked up from germline, CDR1 is MNHEY and CDR2 is SVGAGI. The CDR3 is 12 amino acids. DNA for the CDR3: TGTGCCATCAAGGACCCGAACACTGAAGCTTTCTTT. Its translation is CAIKDPNTEAFF.